The 22 T cell receptor beta chains below were found in one sample sequenced in a study of blood T cell repertoires in COVID-19. Only in-frame clones appear in the TCRdb table, and some are missing; sequencing was by immunoSEQ multiplex PCR. Of 34,000 or so clones listed, 90% to 95% are singletons. Specimen: peripheral blood. These TCRs come from a man aged 60 to 75 with active or convalescent COVID-19.

V and J are TRBV9 and TRBJ1-2, with D tentatively TRBD1 (6 bases). V was pared by 6 bases and J by 3 bases, with 24 bases between. The CDR3 totals 17 residues. Germline CDR1 is SGDLS and CDR2 is YYNGEE. CDR3 sequence: CASNTPGGQSRYYGYTF. The DNA for the CDR3 is TGTGCCAGCAACACTCCCGGGGGGCAGTCCCGATACTATGGCTACACCTTC.

The chain couples TRBV4-1 to TRBJ2-7; 8 bases map to TRBD1. This CDR3 region has 15 residues. CDR1 and CDR2 (germline): MGHRA, YSYEKL. The V segment lost 5 bases and the J segment 5 bases; nucleotides outside the gene matches: 11. As DNA, the CDR3 is TGCGCCAGCAGCTCAACAGGGGGAACGGGCCACGAGCAGTACTTC. It encodes CASSSTGGTGHEQYF.

This sequence joins TRBV29-1 and TRBJ2-1; 12 bases align to TRBD1. This CDR3 region has 13 residues. After removal of 3 bases from V and 12 bases from J, the junction contained 6 bases not matched to a gene. Per the germline V gene, CDR1 is SQVTM and CDR2 is ANQGSEA. DNA for the CDR3: TGCAGCGTTGACGGGACAGGGGGCGCGAGGCAGTTCTTC. Its translation is CSVDGTGGARQFF.

The chain carries TRBV5-1 and TRBJ2-3; tentative D call: TRBD1 (6 bases). The CDR3 runs 14 residues. The ends were cut back, 5 bases at V and 6 bases at J, with 16 bases in the middle. The germline V gene encodes CDR1 SGHRS and CDR2 YFSETQ. The CDR3 region has the DNA TGCGCCAGCAGTTTTCCGGGACAAATGGATACGCAGTATTTT. Protein product: CASSFPGQMDTQYF.

CDR3 nucleotides: TGTGCCACCAGTGATCAGACTAGCGCAGGGGAAGAGCAGTACTTC. This gives the protein CATSDQTSAGEEQYF. V gene TRBV24-1 combines with J gene TRBJ2-7, with 8 bases aligning to TRBD2. The CDR3 is made up of 15 amino acids. CDR1 is KGHDR, CDR2 SFDVKD, per germline. J lost 7 bases, V lost 3 bases, and 10 bases had no gene match.

V and J are TRBV18 and TRBJ1-2; unclear D gene. Germline CDR1 is KGHSH and CDR2 is LQKENI. V lost 0 bases and J 0 bases, leaving 11 bases between the germline ends. The CDR3 runs 16 residues. This CDR3 reads CASSPPQAAANYGYTF. The DNA for the CDR3 is TGTGCCAGCTCACCACCCCAGGCAGCAGCTAACTATGGCTACACCTTC.

J is TRBJ1-2 and V is TRBV4-2, with TRBD1 as a possible D gene (6 bases). CDR1 is LGHNA and CDR2 is YNFKEQ in the germline V gene. The CDR3 contains 17 residues. Trimming stripped 0 bases from V and 1 base from J, with 15 bases between. The CDR3 reads CASSQDPLAGVNYGYTF. CDR3 DNA: TGTGCCAGCAGCCAAGATCCTTTGGCAGGGGTTAACTATGGCTACACCTTC.

The chain couples TRBV6-2 or TRBV6-3 to TRBJ2-5, with TRBD2 matching 7 bases. With V trimmed by 4 bases and J by 7 bases, 9 bases remained unmatched. Looked up from germline, CDR1 is MNHEY and CDR2 is SVGEGT. The CDR3 loop spans 14 amino acids. The CDR3 protein is CASSFGLGSGTQYF. CDR3 in DNA: TGTGCCAGCAGTTTTGGACTAGGCTCGGGGACCCAGTACTTC.

There are a few counts of this clone. V usage is TRBV5-1 and J usage is TRBJ2-7; TRBD1 agrees at 7 bases. CDR3 length equals 15 residues. Trimming at V came to 4 bases and at J to 5 bases, leaving 12 bases not matched to a gene. Germline values: CDR1 SGHRS, CDR2 YFSETQ. The chain's CDR3 is CASSEVPTGPHEQYF. Here the CDR3 DNA reads TGCGCCAGCAGCGAGGTGCCGACAGGGCCCCACGAGCAGTACTTC.

This clone was detected once. The chain couples TRBV11-2 to TRBJ2-5, with D possibly matching TRBD1 (6 bases). The CDR3 runs 14 residues. Trimming left V 4 bases short and J 5 bases short, with 14 bases between. CDR1 is SGHAT, CDR2 FQNNGV, per germline. The CDR3 nucleotides are TGTGCCAGCAGCTCCACAGGGATGGGGGAGACCCAGTACTTC. It yields the protein CASSSTGMGETQYF.

The chain joins TRBV6-5 to TRBJ2-3; D may be TRBD2 (6 bases). Germline CDR1 is MNHEY and CDR2 is SVGAGI. The CDR3 sequence is 14 residues long. V was pared by 4 bases and J by 6 bases, with 14 bases between. The DNA of the CDR3 is TGTGCCAGCAGTTCGGACGGGGGTGCGGATACGCAGTATTTT. This translates into CASSSDGGADTQYF.

The gene calls are TRBV11-2 and TRBJ1-2, with D unresolved. The V gene's germline CDR1 is SGHAT and CDR2 FQNNGV. Trimming removed 2 bases at V and 8 bases at J, with 18 bases between. The CDR3 covers 15 residues. The CDR3 region is CASSLRSIVGGGYTF. DNA for the CDR3: TGTGCCAGCAGCTTAAGGAGCATAGTGGGAGGAGGCTACACCTTC.

The genes are TRBV12-3 or TRBV12-4 and TRBJ1-2; possible D gene TRBD1, 6 bases. The V and J ends lost 5 bases and 6 bases respectively, with 10 bases between them. CDR3 length equals 12 residues. The CDR3 nucleotides read TGTGCCAGCAGTACCAGGGGAGATGGCTACACCTTC. Its protein product is CASSTRGDGYTF.

V gene TRBV2 combines with J gene TRBJ2-2; TRBD2 matches 9 bases. Germline loops: CDR1 SNHLY, CDR2 FYNNEI. Trimming at V came to 6 bases and at J to 2 bases, leaving 4 bases not matched to a gene. There are 15 residues in the CDR3. CDR3 region: CASSPGLANTGELFF. The CDR3 nucleotides are TGTGCCAGCAGCCCGGGACTAGCAAACACCGGGGAGCTGTTTTTT. The full variable domain, completed using reference TRBV2 and TRBJ2-2, is EPEVTQTPSHQVTQMGQEVILRCVPISNHLYFYWYRQILGQKVEFLVSFYNNEISEKSEIFDDQFSVERPDGSNFTLKIRSTKLEDSAMYFCASSPGLANTGELFFGEGSRLTVL.

The CDR3: CASSSYTGRPYGYTF. The DNA for the CDR3 is TGTGCCAGCAGCTCCTACACAGGGAGACCCTATGGCTACACCTTC. The V call is TRBV7-2, the J call TRBJ1-2, with a possible D match to TRBD1 (6 bases). CDR3 length equals 15 residues. Germline values: CDR1 SGHTA, CDR2 FQGNSA. The V end was cut by 4 bases, the J end by 4 bases, with 16 bases between.

The genes are TRBV5-1 and TRBJ1-1; the D is unclear. V lost 2 bases and J 1 base, leaving 12 bases between the germline ends. This CDR3 has 15 residues. Germline loops: CDR1 SGHRS, CDR2 YFSETQ. The CDR3 sequence: CASSLRGWENTEAFF. The CDR3, as DNA: TGCGCCAGCAGCTTACGAGGGTGGGAGAACACTGAAGCTTTCTTT.

The genes are TRBV5-4 and TRBJ2-1; 7 bases agree with TRBD2. Germline values: CDR1 SGHNT, CDR2 YYREEE (reference sequence). The CDR3 has 15 amino acids. V gave up 3 bases and J gave up 4 bases; unmatched junction bases: 7. The CDR3 DNA follows: TGTGCCAGCAGCTCCGGGACTACCCCTTACAATGAGCAGTTCTTC. This gives the protein CASSSGTTPYNEQFF.

The chain employs TRBV6-5 and TRBJ1-5, with TRBD1 matching over 7 bases. Unmatched junction bases numbered 4, after V lost 5 bases and J lost 3 bases. This CDR3 comprises 14 residues. In germline, CDR1 is MNHEY, CDR2 SVGAGI. The CDR3 DNA reads TGTGCCAGCAGTCGCGGGACAGACAATCAGCCCCAGCATTTT. Translating gives CASSRGTDNQPQHF.

The chain joins TRBV29-1 to TRBJ1-2; 8 bases map to TRBD1. With V trimmed by 2 bases and J by 1 base, 12 bases remained unmatched. Germline values: CDR1 SQVTM, CDR2 ANQGSEA. This CDR3 comprises 17 residues. CDR3 coding DNA: TGCAGCGTTGAAATGAGGGGACAGGTGATTAATAACTATGGCTACACCTTC. Translated, it gives CSVEMRGQVINNYGYTF.

The chain couples TRBV20-1 to TRBJ1-1, with no clear D. The CDR3 extends over 11 amino acids. V was shortened by 3 bases and J by 6 bases, with 8 bases between the two germline ends. From germline, CDR1 is DFQATT and CDR2 SNEGSKA (reference sequence). CDR3 DNA sequence: TGCAGTGCTAGTCCACGGTCTGAAGCTTTCTTT. Its protein product is CSASPRSEAFF.

In regard to this clone: The DNA is omitted, as the CDR3 cannot be located on it reliably, and the CDR3 follows TCRdb's listing. J is TRBJ1-6 and V is TRBV19. In germline, CDR1 is LNHDA, CDR2 SQIVND (reference sequence). The CDR3 is 16 amino acids in total, end residues counted. CDR3: CASSFLAGRGNSPLHF.

V gene TRBV5-1 combines with J gene TRBJ2-1, with 7 nucleotides matching TRBD2. V dropped 2 bases and J dropped 3; count of bases not matched to a gene: 5. The CDR3 spans 15 residues. The germline V gene encodes CDR1 SGHRS and CDR2 YFSETQ. The CDR3 DNA sequence: TGCGCCAGCAGCTTAGGCCTAGCGGACTACAATGAGCAGTTCTTC. This gives the protein CASSLGLADYNEQFF.